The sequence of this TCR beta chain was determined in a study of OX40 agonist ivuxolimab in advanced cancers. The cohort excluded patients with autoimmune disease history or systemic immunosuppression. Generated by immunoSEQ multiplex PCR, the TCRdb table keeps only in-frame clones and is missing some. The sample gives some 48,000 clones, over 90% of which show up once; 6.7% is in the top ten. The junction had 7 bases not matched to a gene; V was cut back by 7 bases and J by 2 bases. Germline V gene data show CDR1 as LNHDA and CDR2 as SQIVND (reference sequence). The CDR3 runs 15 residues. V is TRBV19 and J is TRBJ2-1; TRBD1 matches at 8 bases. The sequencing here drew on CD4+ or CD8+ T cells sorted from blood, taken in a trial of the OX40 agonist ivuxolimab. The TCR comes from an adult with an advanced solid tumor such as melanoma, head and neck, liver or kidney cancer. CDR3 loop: CASNPTGEPYNEQFF. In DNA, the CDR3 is TGTGCCAGTAACCCGACAGGGGAACCCTACAATGAGCAGTTCTTC.